Below are 20 T cell receptor beta chains sequenced from a single sample in a study of blood T cell repertoires in COVID-19. The assay was immunoSEQ multiplex PCR, and TCRdb's table has in-frame clones only and misses some. Of about 270,000 clones detected, 70% to 90% appear once; the ten largest clones hold about 12%. Material for sequencing was peripheral blood. These receptors all come from a woman in her thirties with COVID-19, enrolled during active disease.

The genes are TRBV7-9 and TRBJ2-2; 13 nucleotides line up with TRBD2. The CDR3 runs to 16 residues. V dropped 6 bases and J dropped 4; count of bases not matched to a gene: 5. Germline V gives CDR1 SEHNR, CDR2 FQNEAQ (reference sequence). CDR3 sequence (DNA): TGTGCCAGCAGGCCCACTAGCGGGGGGGCCACCGGGGAGCTGTTTTTT. Translation gives CASRPTSGGATGELFF. The variable domain in full, completed from reference TRBV7-9 and TRBJ2-2, reads DTGVSQNPRHKITKRGQNVTFRCDPISEHNRLYWYRQTLGQGPEFLTYFQNEAQLEKSRLLSDRFSAERPKGSFSTLEIQRTEQGDSAMYLCASRPTSGGATGELFFGEGSRLTVL.

J is TRBJ1-1 and V is TRBV4-1; D is ambiguous. Germline V lookup: CDR1 MGHRA, CDR2 YSYEKL. This CDR3 is built from 15 residues. With 3 bases removed from V and 1 base from J, the gap between germline ends came to 12 bases. In DNA form, the CDR3 reads TGCGCCAGCAGCCAGCTCCGAGGCGGGAACACTGAAGCTTTCTTT. Protein: CASSQLRGGNTEAFF.

This clone was recorded once. For the CDR3, the DNA is TGTGCCAGCTTGGCGGGGCCGGCGGAGACCCAGTACTTC. Residues: CASLAGPAETQYF. The chain couples TRBV6-5 to TRBJ2-5, with TRBD2 as a possible D gene (6 bases). The CDR3 spans 13 residues. V was cut by 8 bases and J by 5 bases, with 15 bases left in between. CDR1 is MNHEY and CDR2 is SVGAGI in the germline V gene.

This clone has just a few counts. V and J are TRBV5-1 and TRBJ1-2; possible D gene TRBD1, 5 bases. V lost 4 bases to trimming and J lost 2 bases, with 12 bases between them. The CDR3 extends over 14 amino acids. Germline V gene data show CDR1 as SGHRS and CDR2 as YFSETQ. The CDR3 region is CASSPTQGNYGYTF. CDR3 bases: TGCGCCAGCAGCCCCACTCAGGGAAACTATGGCTACACCTTC.

The chain uses TRBV19 and TRBJ1-5, with no clear D. The V and J ends lost 0 bases and 7 bases respectively, with 10 bases between them. This CDR3 region has 14 residues. CDR1 is LNHDA and CDR2 is SQIVND in the germline V gene (reference sequence). The CDR3 is CASSIDSGNQPQHF. As DNA, the CDR3 is TGTGCCAGTAGTATAGATAGCGGGAACCAGCCCCAGCATTTT.

V gene TRBV12-3 or TRBV12-4 combines with J gene TRBJ1-1; D unclear. The V gene lost 5 bases and the J gene lost 8 bases, with 15 bases spanning the gap. This CDR3 spans 13 amino acids. CDR3 DNA: TGTGCCAGCAGTCGAAACTACATGCCCGAAGCTTTCTTT. It translates to CASSRNYMPEAFF.

V gene TRBV5-1 combines with J gene TRBJ1-1; D is perhaps TRBD1 (6 bases). CDR1 and CDR2 from the germline V gene are SGHRS and YFSETQ. Trimming removed 5 bases from V and 1 base from J, with 15 bases in between. This CDR3 is 15 amino acids long. The CDR3, as DNA: TGCGCCAGCAGTCTTACTCGGACAGCGAACACTGAAGCTTTCTTT. This sequence encodes CASSLTRTANTEAFF.

This chain joins TRBV3-1 (or the pseudogene TRBV3-2) and TRBJ1-3; 8 nucleotides match TRBD1. This CDR3 comprises 16 residues. V lost 4 bases, J lost 4 bases, and 9 bases stayed unmatched. The germline V gene encodes CDR1 LGHDT and CDR2 YNNKEL (reference sequence). CDR3 sequence: CASSPDRGEIGNTIYF. CDR3 in DNA: TGTGCCAGCAGCCCCGACAGGGGAGAAATAGGAAACACCATATATTTT.

This rearrangement joins TRBV12-5 to TRBJ1-5; 9 positions agree with TRBD1. The V segment lost 7 bases and the J segment 3 bases; nucleotides outside the gene matches: 7. The CDR3 runs 15 residues. Germline CDR1 reads LGHNT; CDR2 reads FRNRAP. The CDR3 DNA reads TGTGCTAGTGCTAGACAGGGGGGGATCAATCAGCCCCAGCATTTT. This gives the protein CASARQGGINQPQHF.

This chain joins TRBV25-1 and TRBJ2-5, with D perhaps TRBD2 (5 bases). CDR1 MGHDK and CDR2 SYGVNS come from the germline V gene. The CDR3 consists of 15 residues. Trimming left V 2 bases short and J 5 bases short, with 15 bases between. CDR3 in amino acids: CASSERSFWEETQYF. CDR3 nucleotide sequence: TGTGCCAGCAGTGAACGAAGCTTTTGGGAGGAGACCCAGTACTTC.

This clone has only a few counts. V and J are TRBV7-9 and TRBJ2-7; TRBD1 matches 7 bases. The CDR3 is made up of 13 amino acids. Germline CDR1 and CDR2: SEHNR and FQNEAQ (reference sequence). J was trimmed by 5 bases and V by 3 bases; bases with no gene match: 4. The CDR3 sequence: CASSLTGLDEQYF. The CDR3 DNA sequence: TGTGCCAGCAGCTTGACAGGGTTGGACGAGCAGTACTTC.

The J gene is TRBJ2-7, the V gene TRBV28; 12 bases map to TRBD2. This CDR3 spans 15 amino acids. J gave up 4 bases and V 4 bases, and 5 bases lay outside the gene matches. Germline V gene data show CDR1 as MDHEN and CDR2 as SYDVKM. The CDR3 bases are TGTGCCAGCAGTTCTAGCGGGGGGGCGAGGTACGAGCAGTACTTC. As protein: CASSSSGGARYEQYF.

The chain recombines TRBV3-1 (or the pseudogene TRBV3-2) with TRBJ1-3; D is unresolved. The V gene lost 1 base and the J gene lost 0 bases, with 7 bases spanning the gap. This CDR3 spans 15 amino acids. The germline V gene encodes CDR1 LGHDT and CDR2 YNNKEL (reference sequence). CDR3 in DNA: TGTGCCAGCAGCCAAGGACTGATCTCTGGAAACACCATATATTTT. It specifies CASSQGLISGNTIYF.

This chain connects TRBV5-1 to TRBJ2-3; 16 bases align to TRBD2. V lost 4 bases and J lost 2; bases outside the gene matches: 7. There are 18 residues in the CDR3. From germline, CDR1 is SGHRS and CDR2 YFSETQ. The CDR3 DNA reads as TGCGCCAGCAGCCCGGGACTAGCGGGGGGGGCTACCACAGATACGCAGTATTTT. It is translated as CASSPGLAGGATTDTQYF.

The V and J genes are TRBV6-5 and TRBJ1-2; 11 bases fit TRBD1. CDR1 and CDR2 (germline): MNHEY, SVGAGI. V was pared by 11 bases and J by 4 bases, with 12 bases of the junction left unmatched. The CDR3 is 15 residues long. The CDR3 DNA follows: TGTGCCGCTCGTCTTTCCGGACAGGGGGCCTATGGCTACACCTTC. Translation gives CAARLSGQGAYGYTF.

The chain joins TRBV18 to TRBJ2-2; TRBD1 aligns across 9 bases. CDR1 is KGHSH and CDR2 is LQKENI in the germline V gene. The CDR3 is 17 residues long. V trimming: 3 bases; J trimming: 6 bases; junction bases outside the gene matches: 11. CDR3 loop: CASSPTTGQGRAGELFF. The CDR3 coding sequence is TGTGCCAGCTCACCGACCACGGGACAGGGAAGGGCCGGGGAGCTGTTTTTT.

The CDR3 loop reads CATGTGAQYEQYF. CDR3 coding DNA: TGTGCCACCGGGACAGGGGCACAATACGAGCAGTACTTC. The chain couples TRBV2 to TRBJ2-7; 10 nucleotides agree with TRBD1. In germline, CDR1 is SNHLY, CDR2 FYNNEI. The CDR3 extends over 13 amino acids. V dropped 10 bases and J dropped 4; count of bases not matched to a gene: 7.

The V and J genes are TRBV19 and TRBJ1-5, with TRBD1 identical over 8 bases. The CDR3 has 15 residues. From germline, CDR1 is LNHDA and CDR2 SQIVND (reference sequence). Trimming took 5 bases from V and 4 from J; bases not matched to a gene: 7. CDR3 nucleotides: TGTGCCAGTAGTTTTGACAGGGGACGGAATCAGCCCCAGCATTTT. Translating it yields CASSFDRGRNQPQHF.

V is TRBV7-6 and J is TRBJ2-3; D may be TRBD1 (6 bases). Germline loops: CDR1 SGHVS, CDR2 FNYEAQ. The CDR3 sequence is 14 residues long. V was pared by 4 bases and J by 4 bases, with 12 bases between. CDR3 sequence (DNA): TGTGCCAGCAGCTCCGCTTACAGGGCAGATACGCAGTATTTT. Translating gives CASSSAYRADTQYF.

This chain connects TRBV27 to TRBJ1-1, with no clear D. V was trimmed by 5 bases and J by 1 base, leaving 14 bases between them. CDR3 length: 15 residues. The germline gives CDR1 MNHEY, CDR2 SMNVEV (reference sequence). For the CDR3, the DNA is TGTGCCAGCAGTAATATGCAGGTATCGAACACTGAAGCTTTCTTT. Translated, it gives CASSNMQVSNTEAFF.